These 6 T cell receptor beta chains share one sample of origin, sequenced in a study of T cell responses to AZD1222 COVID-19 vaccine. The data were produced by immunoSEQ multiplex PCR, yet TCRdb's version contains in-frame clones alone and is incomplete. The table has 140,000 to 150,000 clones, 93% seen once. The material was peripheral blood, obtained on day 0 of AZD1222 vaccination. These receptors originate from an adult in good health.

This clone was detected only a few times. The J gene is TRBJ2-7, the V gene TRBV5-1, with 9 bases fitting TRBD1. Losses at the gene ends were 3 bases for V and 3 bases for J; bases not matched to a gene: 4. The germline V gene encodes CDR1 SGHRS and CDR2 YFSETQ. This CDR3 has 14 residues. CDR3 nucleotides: TGCGCCAGCAGCTCCGGGACAGGGTACTACGAGCAGTACTTC. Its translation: CASSSGTGYYEQYF.

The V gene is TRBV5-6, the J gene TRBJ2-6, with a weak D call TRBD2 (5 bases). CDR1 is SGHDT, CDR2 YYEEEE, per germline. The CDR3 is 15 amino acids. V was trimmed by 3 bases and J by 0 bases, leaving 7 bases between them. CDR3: CASSSRVSGANVLTF. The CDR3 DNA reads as TGTGCCAGCAGCTCGAGGGTCTCTGGGGCCAACGTCCTGACTTTC.

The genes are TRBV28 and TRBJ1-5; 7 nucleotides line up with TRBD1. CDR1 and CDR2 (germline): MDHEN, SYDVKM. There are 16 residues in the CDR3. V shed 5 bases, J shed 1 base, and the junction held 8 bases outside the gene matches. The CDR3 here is CASSPYRGRSNQPQHF. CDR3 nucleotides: TGTGCCAGCAGTCCATACAGGGGAAGGAGCAATCAGCCCCAGCATTTT. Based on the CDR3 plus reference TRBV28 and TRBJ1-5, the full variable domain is DVKVTQSSRYLVKRTGEKVFLECVQDMDHENMFWYRQDPGLGLRLIYFSYDVKMKEKGDIPEGYSVSREKKERFSLILESASTNQTSMYLCASSPYRGRSNQPQHFGDGTRLSIL.

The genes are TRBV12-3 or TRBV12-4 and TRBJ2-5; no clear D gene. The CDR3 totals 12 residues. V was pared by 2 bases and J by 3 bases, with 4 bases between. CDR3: CASSLNEETQYF. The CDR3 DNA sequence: TGTGCCAGCAGTTTAAATGAAGAGACCCAGTACTTC.

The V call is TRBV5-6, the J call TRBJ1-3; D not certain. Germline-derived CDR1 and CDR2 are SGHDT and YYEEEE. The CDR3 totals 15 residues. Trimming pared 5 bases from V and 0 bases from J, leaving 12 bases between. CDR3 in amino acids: CASRSGPNSGNTIYF. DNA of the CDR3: TGTGCCAGCAGATCCGGACCCAACTCTGGAAACACCATATATTTT.

CDR3 sequence reads: CASSDRGRGTEAFF. The CDR3 DNA reads as TGTGCCAGCAGTGACAGGGGGCGAGGCACTGAAGCTTTCTTT. This chain uses TRBV28 with TRBJ1-1; 10 bases match TRBD1. The CDR3 loop spans 14 amino acids. The J segment lost 4 bases and the V segment lost 5 bases, leaving 4 bases of the junction unmatched. From germline, CDR1 is MDHEN and CDR2 SYDVKM.